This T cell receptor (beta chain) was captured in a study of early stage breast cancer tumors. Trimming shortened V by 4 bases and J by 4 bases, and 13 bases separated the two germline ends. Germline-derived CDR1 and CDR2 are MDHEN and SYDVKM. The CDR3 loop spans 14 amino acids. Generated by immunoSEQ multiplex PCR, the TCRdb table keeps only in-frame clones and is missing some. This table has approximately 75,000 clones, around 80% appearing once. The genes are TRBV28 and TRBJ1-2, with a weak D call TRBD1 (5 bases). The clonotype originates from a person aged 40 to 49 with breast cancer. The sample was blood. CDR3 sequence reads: CASSSPRQPYGYTF. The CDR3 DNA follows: TGTGCCAGCAGTTCCCCCAGACAGCCCTATGGCTACACCTTC.